This T cell receptor beta chain comes out of a study of T cell responses to AZD1222 COVID-19 vaccine. Points from the study as a whole: Spike-specific TCR breadth and depth both grew after two AZD1222 doses. After the peak T cell response, and only then, were repertoires sampled. The study reported that nearly half of spike-specific TCRs target unmutated variant regions.

With respect to this clone: Antigen unknown.

Some clones are missing from TCRdb's copy, which holds only in-frame ones; the method was immunoSEQ multiplex PCR. The sample yields under 150,000 clones, more than 90% seen once. The CDR3 totals 14 residues. The chain uses TRBV21-1 and TRBJ2-7; TRBD1, as called in the table, went unchecked against the DNA. TRBV21-1 is an annotated pseudogene. This TCR came from an adult in good health. The sample was peripheral blood, taken on day 0 of AZD1222 vaccination. The CDR3 region is CASSKDRVEGEQYF. In DNA form, the CDR3 reads TGTGCCAGCAGCAAAGACAGGGTCGAGGGCGAGCAGTACTTC.